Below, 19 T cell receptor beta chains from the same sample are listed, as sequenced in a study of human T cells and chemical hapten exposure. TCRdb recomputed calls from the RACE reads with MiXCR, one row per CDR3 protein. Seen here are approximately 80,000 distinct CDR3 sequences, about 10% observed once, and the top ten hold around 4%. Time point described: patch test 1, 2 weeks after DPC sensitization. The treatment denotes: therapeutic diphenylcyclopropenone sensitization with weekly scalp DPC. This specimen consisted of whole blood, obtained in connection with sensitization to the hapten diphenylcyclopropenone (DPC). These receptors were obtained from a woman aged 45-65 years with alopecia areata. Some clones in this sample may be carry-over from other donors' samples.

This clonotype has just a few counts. As DNA, the CDR3 is TGCAGCGCTGAGACCGGGACTAGCGGGAGGCTGTTTTTT. This gives the protein CSAETGTSGRLFF. The chain employs TRBV29-1 and TRBJ2-2, with TRBD2 matching over 14 bases. This CDR3 contains 13 residues. CDR1 is SQVTM and CDR2 is ANQGSEA in the germline V gene. Trimming took 7 bases from V and 13 from J; bases not matched to a gene: 8.

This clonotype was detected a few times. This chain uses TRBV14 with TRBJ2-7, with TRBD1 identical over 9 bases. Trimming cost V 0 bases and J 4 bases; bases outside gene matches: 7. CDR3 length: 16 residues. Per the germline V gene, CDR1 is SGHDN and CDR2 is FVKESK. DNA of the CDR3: TGTGCCAGCAGCCAAGATTTGGGGACAGGGTTTTACGAGCAGTACTTC. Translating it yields CASSQDLGTGFYEQYF.

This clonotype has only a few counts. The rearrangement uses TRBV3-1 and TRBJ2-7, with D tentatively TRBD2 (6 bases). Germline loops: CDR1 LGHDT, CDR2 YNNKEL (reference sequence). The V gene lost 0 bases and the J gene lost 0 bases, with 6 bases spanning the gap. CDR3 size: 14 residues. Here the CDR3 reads CASSQDGGSYEQYF. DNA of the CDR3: TGTGCCAGCAGCCAAGACGGGGGCTCCTACGAGCAGTACTTC.

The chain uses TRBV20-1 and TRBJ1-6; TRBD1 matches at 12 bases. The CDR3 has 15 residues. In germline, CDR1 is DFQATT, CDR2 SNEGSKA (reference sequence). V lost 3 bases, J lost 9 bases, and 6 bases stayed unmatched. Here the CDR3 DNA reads TGCAGTGCTAGGGGGACAGGGGGCGCGGTTTCACCCCTCCACTTT. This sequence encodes CSARGTGGAVSPLHF.

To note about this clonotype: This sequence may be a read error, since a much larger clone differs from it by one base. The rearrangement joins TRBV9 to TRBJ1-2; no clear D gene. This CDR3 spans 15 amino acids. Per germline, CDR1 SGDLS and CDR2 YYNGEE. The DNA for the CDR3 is TGTGTCAGCAGCGTAGGCAGAGGCGCGCCCTATGGCTACACCTTC. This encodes CVSSVGRGAPYGYTF. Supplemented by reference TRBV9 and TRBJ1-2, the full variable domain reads DSGVTQTPKHLITATGQRVTLRCSPRSGDLSVYWYQQSLDQGLQFLIQYYNGEERAKGNILERFSAQQFPDLHSELNLSSLELGDSALYFCVSSVGRGAPYGYTFGSGTRLTVV.

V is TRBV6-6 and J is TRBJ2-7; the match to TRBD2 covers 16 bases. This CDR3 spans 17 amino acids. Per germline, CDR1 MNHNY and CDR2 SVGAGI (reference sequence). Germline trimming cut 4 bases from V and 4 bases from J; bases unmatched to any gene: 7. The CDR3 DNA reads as TGTGCCAGCAGTTCGGGGACTAGCGGGAGGGCCCAGTACGAGCAGTACTTC. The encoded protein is CASSSGTSGRAQYEQYF.

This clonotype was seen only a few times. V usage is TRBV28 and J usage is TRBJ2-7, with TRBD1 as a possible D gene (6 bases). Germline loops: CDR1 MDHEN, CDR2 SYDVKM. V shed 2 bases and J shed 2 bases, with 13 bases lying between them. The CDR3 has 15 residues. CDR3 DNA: TGTGCCAGCAGTTTACCCGGGACAAGGACCTACGAGCAGTACTTC. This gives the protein CASSLPGTRTYEQYF.

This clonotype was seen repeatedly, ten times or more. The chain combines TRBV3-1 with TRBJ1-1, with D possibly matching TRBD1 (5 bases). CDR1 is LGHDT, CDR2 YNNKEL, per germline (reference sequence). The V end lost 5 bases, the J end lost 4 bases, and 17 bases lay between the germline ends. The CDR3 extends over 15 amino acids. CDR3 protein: CASSSLGGFGTEAFF. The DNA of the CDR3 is TGTGCCAGCAGCTCTCTGGGGGGGTTTGGCACTGAAGCTTTCTTT. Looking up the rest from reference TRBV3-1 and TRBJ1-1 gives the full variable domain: DTAVSQTPKYLVTQMGNDKSIKCEQNLGHDTMYWYKQDSKKFLKIMFSYNNKELIINETVPNRFSPKSPDKAHLNLHINSLELGDSAVYFCASSSLGGFGTEAFFGQGTRLTVV.

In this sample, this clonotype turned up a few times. CDR3 sequence reads: CAIKQGKSEAFF. In DNA form, the CDR3 reads TGTGCCATCAAACAGGGGAAGTCTGAAGCTTTCTTT. The chain employs TRBV10-3 and TRBJ1-1; 7 bases line up with TRBD1. This CDR3 contains 12 residues. Germline V lookup: CDR1 ENHRY, CDR2 SYGVKD. Trimming at V came to 7 bases and at J to 6 bases, leaving 5 bases not matched to a gene.

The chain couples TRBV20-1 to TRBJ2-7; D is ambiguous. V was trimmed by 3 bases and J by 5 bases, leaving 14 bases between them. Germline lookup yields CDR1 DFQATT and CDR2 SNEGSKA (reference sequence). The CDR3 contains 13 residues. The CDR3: CSASDLRLDEQYF. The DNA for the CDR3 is TGCAGTGCTAGCGATCTCCGTCTCGACGAGCAGTACTTC.

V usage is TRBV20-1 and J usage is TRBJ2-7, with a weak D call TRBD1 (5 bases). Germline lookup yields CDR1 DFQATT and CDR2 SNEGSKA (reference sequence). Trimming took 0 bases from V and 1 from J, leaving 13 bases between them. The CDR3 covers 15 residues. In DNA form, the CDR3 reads TGCAGTGCTAGAGATTCGGGCAGACAGTCCTACGAGCAGTACTTC. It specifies CSARDSGRQSYEQYF.

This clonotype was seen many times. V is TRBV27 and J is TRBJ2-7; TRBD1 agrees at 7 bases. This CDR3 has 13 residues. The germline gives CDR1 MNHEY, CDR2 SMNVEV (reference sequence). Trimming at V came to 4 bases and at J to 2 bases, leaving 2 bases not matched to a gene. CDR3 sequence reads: CASSWQGAYEQYF. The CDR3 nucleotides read TGTGCCAGCAGTTGGCAGGGGGCCTACGAGCAGTACTTC.

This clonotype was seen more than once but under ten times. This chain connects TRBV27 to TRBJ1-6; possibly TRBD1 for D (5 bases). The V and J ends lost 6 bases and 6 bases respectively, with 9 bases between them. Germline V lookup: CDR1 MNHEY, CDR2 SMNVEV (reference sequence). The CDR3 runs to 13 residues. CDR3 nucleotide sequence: TGTGCCAGCAGGGGGGTGGGTAATTCACCCCTCCACTTT. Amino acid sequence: CASRGVGNSPLHF.

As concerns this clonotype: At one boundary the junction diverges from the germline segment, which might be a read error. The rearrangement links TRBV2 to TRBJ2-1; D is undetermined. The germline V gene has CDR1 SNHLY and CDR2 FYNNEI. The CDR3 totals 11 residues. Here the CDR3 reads CASSGYNEQFF. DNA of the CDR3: TGTGCCAGTAGTGGTTATAATGAGCAGTTCTTC. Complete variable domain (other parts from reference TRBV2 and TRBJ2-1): EPEVTQTPSHQVTQMGQEVILRCVPISNHLYFYWYRQILGQKVEFLVSFYNNEISEKSEIFDDQFSVERPDGSNFTLKIRSTKLEDSAMYFCASSGYNEQFFGPGTRLTVL.

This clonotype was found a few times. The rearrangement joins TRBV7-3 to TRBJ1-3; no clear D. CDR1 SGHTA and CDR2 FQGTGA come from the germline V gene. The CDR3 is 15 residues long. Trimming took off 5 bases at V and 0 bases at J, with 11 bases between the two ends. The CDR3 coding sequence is TGTGCCAGCAGCCAAGGACCCAGCTCTGGAAACACCATATATTTT. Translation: CASSQGPSSGNTIYF.

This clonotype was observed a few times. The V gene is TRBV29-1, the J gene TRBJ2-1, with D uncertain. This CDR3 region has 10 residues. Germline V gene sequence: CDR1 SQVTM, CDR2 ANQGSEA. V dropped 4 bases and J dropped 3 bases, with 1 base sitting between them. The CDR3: CSVGYNEQFF. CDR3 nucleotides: TGCAGCGTTGGCTACAATGAGCAGTTCTTC.

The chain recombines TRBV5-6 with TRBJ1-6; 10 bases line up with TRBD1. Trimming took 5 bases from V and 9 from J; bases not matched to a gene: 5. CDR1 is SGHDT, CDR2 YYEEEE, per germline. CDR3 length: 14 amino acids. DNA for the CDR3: TGTGCCAGCAGTCCCGACAGGGGGCTTTCACCCCTCCACTTT. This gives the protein CASSPDRGLSPLHF.

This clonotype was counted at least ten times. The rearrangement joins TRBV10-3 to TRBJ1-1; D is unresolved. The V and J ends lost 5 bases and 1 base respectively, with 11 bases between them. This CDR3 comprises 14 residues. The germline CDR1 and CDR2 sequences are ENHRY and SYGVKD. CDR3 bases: TGTGCCATCAGTCCAATGTCAGGGAACACTGAAGCTTTCTTT. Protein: CAISPMSGNTEAFF.

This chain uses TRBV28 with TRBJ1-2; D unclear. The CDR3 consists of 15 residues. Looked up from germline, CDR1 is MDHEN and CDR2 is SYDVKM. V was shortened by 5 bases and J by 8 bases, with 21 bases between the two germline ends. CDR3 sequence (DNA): TGTGCCAGCAGTCCATCGACAAGGACCCTTCCGGGCTACACCTTC. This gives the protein CASSPSTRTLPGYTF.